This T cell receptor (beta chain) derives from a study of blood T cell repertoires in COVID-19. The method was immunoSEQ multiplex PCR; TCRdb's version includes in-frame clones alone and lacks a portion of them. The table shows approximately 300,000 clones, with 85% occurring only once. The CDR3 loop spans 17 amino acids. V was pared by 0 bases and J by 3 bases, with 5 bases of the junction left unmatched. Germline values: CDR1 MGHRA, CDR2 YSYEKL. This TCR came from a woman between 25 and 40 years old who had been exposed to COVID-19. This chain joins TRBV4-1 and TRBJ1-5; 10 nucleotides match TRBD1. Sequenced: PBMCs or T cells enriched from blood (not recorded which). CDR3 nucleotide sequence: TGCGCCAGCAGCCAAGACCGGGACAGGGGTTACAATCAGCCCCAGCATTTT. Translated, it gives CASSQDRDRGYNQPQHF.